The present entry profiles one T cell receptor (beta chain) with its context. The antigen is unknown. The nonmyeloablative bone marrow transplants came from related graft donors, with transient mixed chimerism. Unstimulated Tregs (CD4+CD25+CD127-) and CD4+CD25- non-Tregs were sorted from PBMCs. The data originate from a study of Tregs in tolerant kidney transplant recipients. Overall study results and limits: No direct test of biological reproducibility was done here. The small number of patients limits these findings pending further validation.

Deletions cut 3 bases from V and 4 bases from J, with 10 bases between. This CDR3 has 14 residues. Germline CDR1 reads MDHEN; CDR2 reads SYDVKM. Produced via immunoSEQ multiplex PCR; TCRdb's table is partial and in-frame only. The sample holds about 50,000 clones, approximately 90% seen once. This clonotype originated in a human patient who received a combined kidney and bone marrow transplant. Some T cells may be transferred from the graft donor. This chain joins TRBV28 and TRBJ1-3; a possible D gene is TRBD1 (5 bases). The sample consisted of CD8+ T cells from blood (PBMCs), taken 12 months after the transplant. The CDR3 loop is CASSLVRVGNTIYF. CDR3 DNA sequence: TGTGCCAGCAGTTTGGTCAGGGTGGGAAACACCATATATTTT.